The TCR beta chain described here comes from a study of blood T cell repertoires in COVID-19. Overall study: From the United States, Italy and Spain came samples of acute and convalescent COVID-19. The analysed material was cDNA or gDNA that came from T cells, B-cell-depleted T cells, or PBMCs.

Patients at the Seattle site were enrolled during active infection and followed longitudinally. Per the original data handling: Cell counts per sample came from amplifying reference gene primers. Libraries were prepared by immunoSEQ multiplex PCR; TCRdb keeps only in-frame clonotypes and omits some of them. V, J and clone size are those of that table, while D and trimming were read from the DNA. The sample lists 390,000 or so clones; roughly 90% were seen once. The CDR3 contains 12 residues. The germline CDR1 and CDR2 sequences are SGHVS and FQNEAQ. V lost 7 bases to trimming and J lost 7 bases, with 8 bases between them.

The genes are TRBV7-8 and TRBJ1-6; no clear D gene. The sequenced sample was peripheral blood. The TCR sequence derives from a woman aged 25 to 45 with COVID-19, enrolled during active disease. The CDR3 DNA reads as TGTGCCAGCACCCTAGGCAATTCACCCCTCCACTTT. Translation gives CASTLGNSPLHF.